Described below is a single T cell receptor beta chain sequence and its context. Germline loops: CDR1 SQVTM, CDR2 ANQGSEA. Trimming took off 7 bases at V and 5 bases at J, with 14 bases between the two ends. This CDR3 contains 12 residues. This record comes from a study of blood T cell repertoires in COVID-19. Seattle patients were enrolled during active infection and followed longitudinally. Only in-frame clones appear in the TCRdb table, and some are missing; sequencing was by immunoSEQ multiplex PCR. Of 150,000 to 200,000 clones in the sample, roughly four fifths are singletons; the top ten hold 6% to 8%.

Material: peripheral blood. The source is a woman in her seventies with COVID-19, enrolled during active disease. V and J are TRBV29-1 and TRBJ2-5; D is perhaps TRBD2 (6 bases). The CDR3 loop is CSGLGGLETQYF. For the CDR3, the DNA is TGCAGCGGACTAGGAGGTTTGGAGACCCAGTACTTC.